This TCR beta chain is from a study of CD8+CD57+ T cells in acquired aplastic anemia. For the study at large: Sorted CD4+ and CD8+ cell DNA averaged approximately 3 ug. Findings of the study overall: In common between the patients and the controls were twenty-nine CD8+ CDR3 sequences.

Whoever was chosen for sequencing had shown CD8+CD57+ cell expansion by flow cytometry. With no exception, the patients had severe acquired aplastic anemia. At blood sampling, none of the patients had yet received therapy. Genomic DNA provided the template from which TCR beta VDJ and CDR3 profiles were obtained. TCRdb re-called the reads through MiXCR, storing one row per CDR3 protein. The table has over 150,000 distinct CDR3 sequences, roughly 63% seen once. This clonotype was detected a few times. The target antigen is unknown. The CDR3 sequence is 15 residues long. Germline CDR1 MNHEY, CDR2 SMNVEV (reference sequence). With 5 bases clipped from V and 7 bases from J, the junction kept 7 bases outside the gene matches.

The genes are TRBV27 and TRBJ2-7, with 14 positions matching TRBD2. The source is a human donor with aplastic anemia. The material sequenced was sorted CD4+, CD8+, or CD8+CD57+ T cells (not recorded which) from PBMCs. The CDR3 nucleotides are TGTGCCAGCAGTCCCAGACTAGCGGGGGGGCGTGAGCAGTACTTC. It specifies CASSPRLAGGREQYF.